These 32 T cell receptor beta chains originate from one sample sequenced in a study of shared clonotypes between healthy human individuals. Clones were read by immunoSEQ multiplex PCR, and TCRdb kept only the in-frame ones, dropping some. The sample holds roughly 1,100,000 clones, approximately 68% seen once. Material: memory CD4+ T cells sorted from blood. As to subset: CD45RA-negative fraction. The receptors originated from a man between 18 and 35 years old in good health.

The chain uses TRBV6-6 and TRBJ1-4; D unclear. The CDR3 runs 12 residues. Trimming left V 8 bases short and J 2 bases short, with 6 bases between. CDR1 MNHNY and CDR2 SVGAGI come from the germline V gene (reference sequence). The CDR3 reads CASSRTNEKLFF. The CDR3 nucleotides read TGTGCCAGCTCGCGTACTAATGAAAAACTGTTTTTT.

This clone was recorded once. The rearrangement uses TRBV6-5 and TRBJ1-2; 7 bases are a match to TRBD1. This CDR3 spans 15 amino acids. V gave up 2 bases and J gave up 5 bases; unmatched junction bases: 8. Germline assignment: CDR1 MNHEY and CDR2 SVGAGI. The CDR3 loop is CASSYHPGTEYGYTF. The CDR3 DNA sequence: TGTGCCAGCAGTTACCACCCCGGGACAGAATATGGCTACACCTTC.

The rearrangement uses TRBV6-6 and TRBJ2-1; 9 bases are shared with TRBD2. Trimming cost V 6 bases and J 8 bases; bases outside gene matches: 14. In germline, CDR1 is MNHNY, CDR2 SVGAGI (reference sequence). The CDR3 is 16 residues long. In DNA, the CDR3 is TGTGCCAGCAGGCCTGGGCCGGGACTAGCCGGCGATGAGCAGTTCTTC. The encoded protein is CASRPGPGLAGDEQFF.

This sequence joins TRBV18 and TRBJ1-5; 10 bases agree with TRBD1. V trimming: 6 bases; J trimming: 6 bases; junction bases outside the gene matches: 8. This CDR3 is 15 amino acids long. Looked up from germline, CDR1 is KGHSH and CDR2 is LQKENI. In DNA form, the CDR3 reads TGTGCCAGCTCCGCCGGGACAGGGGAAAGTCAGCCCCAGCATTTT. Its translation: CASSAGTGESQPQHF. Filled out from reference TRBV18 and TRBJ1-5, the complete variable domain reads NAGVMQNPRHLVRRRGQEARLRCSPMKGHSHVYWYRQLPEEGLKFMVYLQKENIIDESGMPKERFSAEFPKEGPSILRIQQVVRGDSAAYFCASSAGTGESQPQHFGDGTRLSIL.

The rearrangement links TRBV10-1 to TRBJ1-1; D is undetermined. The germline gives CDR1 WNHNN, CDR2 SYGVQD (reference sequence). Trimming took off 0 bases at V and 5 bases at J, with 16 bases between the two ends. The CDR3 is 16 amino acids. As DNA, the CDR3 is TGCGCCAGCAGTGAGTCGGGTTTTAGCAAAGGGACTGAAGCTTTCTTT. It translates to CASSESGFSKGTEAFF.

The CDR3 nucleotides are TGTGCCAGCAGCCCCCGGACCAGAGGCTCTAGCACAGATACGCAGTATTTT. This encodes CASSPRTRGSSTDTQYF. This sequence joins TRBV5-4 and TRBJ2-3; D remains ambiguous. Trimming pared 4 bases from V and 0 bases from J, leaving 18 bases between. CDR3 length equals 17 residues. Germline V gene sequence: CDR1 SGHNT, CDR2 YYREEE (reference sequence).

The gene calls are TRBV30 and TRBJ1-2; a weak D match, TRBD1 (5 bases). Germline CDR1 and CDR2: GTSNPN and SVGIG (reference sequence). The CDR3 runs to 13 residues. Trimming shortened V by 3 bases and J by 5 bases, and 13 bases separated the two germline ends. CDR3 in DNA: TGTGCCTGGAGAGGCGGGGGAGCTTATGGCTACACCTTC. This codes for CAWRGGGAYGYTF.

This clone has a handful of counts. The rearrangement uses TRBV12-5 and TRBJ1-2; D not resolved. The CDR3 sequence is 13 residues long. Per germline, CDR1 LGHNT and CDR2 FRNRAP. Deletions cut 0 bases from V and 13 bases from J, with 15 bases between. The CDR3: CASGLVPGPGSTF. The CDR3 DNA follows: TGTGCTAGTGGTTTGGTTCCCGGGCCGGGGTCCACCTTC.

The CDR3, as DNA: TGTGCCAGCAGCTCCTTCACAGGGGGTGGCTACACCTTC. Protein: CASSSFTGGGYTF. This chain connects TRBV7-2 to TRBJ1-2; TRBD1 agrees at 8 bases. The CDR3 runs to 13 residues. Germline V gene lookup returns CDR1 SGHTA and CDR2 FQGNSA. V lost 4 bases, J lost 7 bases, and 5 bases stayed unmatched.

The chain joins TRBV4-1 to TRBJ1-2, with 8 bases matching TRBD1. V lost 5 bases to trimming and J lost 1 base; unmatched junction nucleotides: 9. The CDR3 extends over 16 amino acids. In germline, CDR1 is MGHRA, CDR2 YSYEKL. This CDR3 reads CASSSFPGQVNYGYTF. Here the CDR3 DNA reads TGCGCCAGCAGCTCCTTTCCGGGACAGGTTAACTATGGCTACACCTTC.

This chain connects TRBV6-4 to TRBJ2-5; maybe TRBD1 (5 bases). From germline, CDR1 is MRHNA and CDR2 SNTAGT. The CDR3 consists of 13 residues. V lost 2 bases to trimming and J lost 6 bases, with 10 bases between them. The CDR3 sequence: CASSDGSGKTQYF. CDR3 nucleotide sequence: TGTGCCAGCAGTGACGGGTCAGGGAAGACCCAGTACTTC.

Details on this clone: An end of the junction differs from the germline gene, which may be a read error. The chain carries TRBV2 and TRBJ1-4, with D possibly matching TRBD1 (6 bases). The CDR3 consists of 13 residues. Germline CDR1 reads SNHLY; CDR2 reads FYNNEI. In DNA form, the CDR3 reads TGTGCCAGCATGGAATCTCCGGGACACACAAACTTGTTT. This sequence encodes CASMESPGHTNLF.

The chain combines TRBV30 with TRBJ1-1; maybe TRBD1 (6 bases). V was clipped by 4 bases and J by 0 bases, with 12 bases between them. The CDR3 length is 14 residues. Looked up from germline, CDR1 is GTSNPN and CDR2 is SVGIG (reference sequence). CDR3 loop: CAWNRYRVNTEAFF. The CDR3 region has the DNA TGTGCCTGGAATCGTTACAGGGTGAACACTGAAGCTTTCTTT.

The rearrangement links TRBV10-3 to TRBJ1-2; 9 bases are shared with TRBD1. With V trimmed by 2 bases and J by 8 bases, 12 bases remained unmatched. The CDR3 is 16 residues long. Germline assignment: CDR1 ENHRY and CDR2 SYGVKD. The CDR3 region is CAISEEPGQGSLGYTF. Written as DNA, the CDR3 is TGTGCCATCAGTGAGGAACCGGGACAGGGATCATTGGGCTACACCTTC.

The chain is built from TRBV18 and TRBJ1-2; the D is unclear. Germline lookup yields CDR1 KGHSH and CDR2 LQKENI. V was shortened by 2 bases and J by 0 bases, with 4 bases between the two germline ends. The CDR3 is 13 residues long. CDR3 DNA sequence: TGTGCCAGCTCACCAGACGCTAACTATGGCTACACCTTC. This encodes CASSPDANYGYTF.

The chain links TRBV30 to TRBJ2-2; 8 bases map to TRBD2. CDR1 is GTSNPN, CDR2 SVGIG, per germline (reference sequence). The CDR3 totals 14 residues. The V and J ends lost 5 bases and 3 bases, in that order; junction bases with no gene match: 5. The CDR3 here is CAWCALADTGELFF. The DNA of the CDR3 is TGTGCCTGGTGCGCACTAGCGGACACCGGGGAGCTGTTTTTT.

This clone appeared a single time. The V gene is TRBV15, the J gene TRBJ1-5; 8 bases are a match to TRBD1. This CDR3 comprises 14 residues. With V trimmed by 8 bases and J by 7 bases, 10 bases remained unmatched. Germline V CDR1 and CDR2: LNHNV, YYDKDF (reference sequence). The CDR3 bases are TGTGCCACCGGGGTCCTCCAGGGGGCACAGCCCCAGCATTTT. Encoded protein: CATGVLQGAQPQHF.

The rearrangement joins TRBV2 to TRBJ1-5; D is uncertain. The CDR3 extends over 14 amino acids. Looked up from germline, CDR1 is SNHLY and CDR2 is FYNNEI. Trimming left V 2 bases short and J 3 bases short, with 8 bases between. The CDR3 region is CASSELSTNQPQHF. For the CDR3, the DNA is TGTGCCAGCAGTGAATTAAGTACCAATCAGCCCCAGCATTTT.

The rearrangement joins TRBV6-5 to TRBJ2-1; possible D gene TRBD1, 5 bases. The CDR3 totals 15 residues. Germline V gives CDR1 MNHEY, CDR2 SVGAGI. V was trimmed by 2 bases and J by 0 bases, leaving 8 bases between them. This CDR3 is CASSYGASSYNEQFF. CDR3 sequence (DNA): TGTGCCAGCAGTTACGGGGCGAGCTCCTACAATGAGCAGTTCTTC.

The CDR3 DNA is TGTGCCAGCAGCCCCTCCGGGGCCCCGAGTGAGCAGTACTTC. Protein: CASSPSGAPSEQYF. This chain joins TRBV7-9 and TRBJ2-7; D may match TRBD1 or TRBD2 (5 bases each). The germline CDR1 and CDR2 sequences are SEHNR and FQNEAQ (reference sequence). Trimming pared 5 bases from V and 7 bases from J, leaving 18 bases between. The CDR3 extends over 14 amino acids.

The chain uses TRBV5-1 and TRBJ2-2; 7 bases fit TRBD1. Looked up from germline, CDR1 is SGHRS and CDR2 is YFSETQ. The CDR3 is made up of 16 amino acids. Trimming at V came to 4 bases and at J to 0 bases, leaving 6 bases not matched to a gene. The CDR3 nucleotides read TGCGCCAGCAGCAGAGAGGGGGCGGCGAACACCGGGGAGCTGTTTTTT. It encodes CASSREGAANTGELFF.

The rearrangement uses TRBV28 and TRBJ2-7, with a possible D match to TRBD1 (6 bases). Deletions cut 5 bases from V and 2 bases from J, with 13 bases between. This CDR3 has 14 residues. The germline CDR1 and CDR2 sequences are MDHEN and SYDVKM. The CDR3 coding sequence is TGTGCCAGCAGTCGCCAGGGGAAAGCCTACGAGCAGTACTTC. It codes for CASSRQGKAYEQYF.

In its sample, this clone was seen a few times. The CDR3 nucleotides are TGTGCCAGCAAGTCCGGGACGGTTTCCTACGAGCAGTACTTC. Translation: CASKSGTVSYEQYF. The rearrangement links TRBV6-1 to TRBJ2-7, with D perhaps matching TRBD1 or TRBD2 (5 bases each). The CDR3 length is 14 residues. Germline V CDR1 and CDR2: MNHNS, SASEGT. V dropped 7 bases and J dropped 1 base, with 14 bases sitting between them.

The chain couples TRBV7-2 to TRBJ2-2, with D possibly called TRBD1 or TRBD2 (6 bases each). With 4 bases removed from V and 7 bases from J, the gap between germline ends came to 16 bases. This CDR3 has 15 amino acids. From germline, CDR1 is SGHTA and CDR2 FQGNSA. The CDR3 sequence: CASSSTGAHGGELFF. The CDR3 bases are TGTGCCAGCAGCTCAACGGGGGCCCATGGCGGGGAGCTGTTTTTT. The full variable domain, with the rest looked up from reference TRBV7-2 and TRBJ2-2, is GAGVSQSPSNKVTEKGKDVELRCDPISGHTALYWYRQSLGQGLEFLIYFQGNSAPDKSGLPSDRFSAERTGGSVSTLTIQRTQQEDSAVYLCASSSTGAHGGELFFGEGSRLTVL.

The rearrangement links TRBV6-1 to TRBJ1-2, with 7 bases that match TRBD1. This CDR3 region has 12 residues. V dropped 8 bases and J dropped 8; count of bases not matched to a gene: 8. Germline values: CDR1 MNHNS, CDR2 SASEGT. This chain's CDR3 is CASERGREGYTF. CDR3 bases: TGTGCCAGCGAGAGGGGGCGAGAGGGCTACACCTTC.

The rearrangement links TRBV6-5 to TRBJ1-4, with D maybe TRBD1 (6 bases). Germline lookup yields CDR1 MNHEY and CDR2 SVGAGI. Trimming pared 5 bases from V and 13 bases from J, leaving 20 bases between. This CDR3 is built from 14 residues. CDR3 sequence reads: CASSPLTGRFTLFF. The CDR3 coding sequence is TGTGCCAGCAGTCCACTAACAGGGAGGTTTACACTGTTTTTT.

The gene calls are TRBV7-2 and TRBJ2-7, with TRBD2 matching 9 bases. With V trimmed by 5 bases and J by 7 bases, 9 bases remained unmatched. CDR3 length equals 14 residues. Per germline, CDR1 SGHTA and CDR2 FQGNSA. CDR3 nucleotides: TGTGCCAGCAGCGTTTCTAGCGGGAATGTGGAGCAGTACTTC. This translates into CASSVSSGNVEQYF.

V gene TRBV5-1 combines with J gene TRBJ1-1; D call uncertain. The V end lost 0 bases, the J end lost 6 bases, and 12 bases lay between the germline ends. CDR1 and CDR2 (germline): SGHRS, YFSETQ. There are 14 residues in the CDR3. CDR3 in amino acids: CASSLGIRAAEAFF. The CDR3 nucleotides read TGCGCCAGCAGCTTGGGCATCCGGGCGGCTGAAGCTTTCTTT.

This clone occurred many times. Within the sample, other DNA sequences also encode this same CDR3. The chain joins TRBV7-2 to TRBJ2-7; D is uncertain. The CDR3 extends over 14 amino acids. V was pared by 2 bases and J by 4 bases, with 12 bases between. The germline CDR1 and CDR2 sequences are SGHTA and FQGNSA. The CDR3 DNA reads TGTGCCAGCAGCTTATCCCCCGGGCCTTACGAGCAGTACTTC. This encodes CASSLSPGPYEQYF.

The chain is built from TRBV19 and TRBJ1-3; D call uncertain. The CDR3 loop spans 12 amino acids. V lost 7 bases, J lost 3 bases, and 7 bases lay in between. The germline CDR1 and CDR2 sequences are LNHDA and SQIVND (reference sequence). CDR3: CASIGYGNTIYF. In DNA form, the CDR3 reads TGTGCCAGTATCGGCTATGGAAACACCATATATTTT.

This clone was picked up a small number of times. The chain joins TRBV30 to TRBJ1-1, with a possible D match to TRBD1 (5 bases). Germline-derived CDR1 and CDR2 are GTSNPN and SVGIG (reference sequence). The CDR3 spans 12 residues. Trimming removed 0 bases at V and 10 bases at J, with 12 bases between. CDR3 bases: TGTGCCTGGAGTGTTTTCGGGGGGACAGCTTTCTTT. Its protein product is CAWSVFGGTAFF. The whole variable domain, remainder taken from reference TRBV30 and TRBJ1-1, is SQTIHQWPATLVQPVGSPLSLECTVEGTSNPNLYWYRQAAGRGLQLLFYSVGIGQISSEVPQNLSASRPQDRQFILSSKKLLLSDSGFYLCAWSVFGGTAFFGQGTRLTVV.

This clone showed up just once. This chain connects TRBV10-3 to TRBJ2-7; TRBD1 agrees at 9 bases. The V segment lost 9 bases and the J segment 5 bases; nucleotides outside the gene matches: 5. Per germline, CDR1 ENHRY and CDR2 SYGVKD. CDR3 length equals 12 residues. Written as DNA, the CDR3 is TGTGCCATAGGGACAGGGCTCAACGAGCAGTACTTC. This sequence encodes CAIGTGLNEQYF.